The 14 T cell receptor beta chains given below trace back to one sample, sequenced in a study of CD8+ T cells in alopecia areata. Stated treatment: oral pan-JAK inhibitor, 5-10 mg twice daily. TCR sequencing used cDNA made by reverse transcription of extracted RNA. The protocol was immunoSEQ multiplex PCR, while the TCRdb copy is restricted to in-frame clones and leaves out a portion. The repertoire has some 190,000 clones, approximately 50% of them found once; the top ten carry roughly a tenth. Specimen: CD8+ T cells sorted from blood, collected around week 52, from a patient treated with tofacitinib. These receptors were obtained from a human donor with alopecia areata.

V and J are TRBV11-2 and TRBJ2-6; D is uncertain. The CDR3 spans 14 residues. Germline CDR1 is SGHAT and CDR2 is FQNNGV. The V end was cut by 6 bases, the J end by 1 base, with 7 bases between. The CDR3, as DNA: TGTGCCAGCAGAGACTTATCTGGGGCCAACGTCCTGACTTTC. Translating gives CASRDLSGANVLTF.

The genes are TRBV5-4 and TRBJ2-5, with 12 bases lining up with TRBD2. Trimming at V came to 0 bases and at J to 2 bases, leaving 2 bases not matched to a gene. The germline gives CDR1 SGHNT, CDR2 YYREEE (reference sequence). This CDR3 is built from 16 residues. This chain's CDR3 is CASSLVLAGGQETQYF. The CDR3 DNA reads as TGTGCCAGCAGCTTGGTTCTAGCGGGGGGGCAAGAGACCCAGTACTTC.

The rearrangement uses TRBV6-5 and TRBJ1-2; no clear D gene. The CDR3 is 13 amino acids. The V end was cut by 4 bases, the J end by 0 bases, with 6 bases between. Germline V gene data show CDR1 as MNHEY and CDR2 as SVGAGI. In DNA form, the CDR3 reads TGTGCCAGCAGTTTGGCCTCTAACTATGGCTACACCTTC. This translates into CASSLASNYGYTF.

The chain recombines TRBV5-1 with TRBJ2-4; possible D gene TRBD1, 5 bases. Between the trimmed V and J ends, which lost 0 bases and 5 bases, there was a span of 15 bases. Germline-derived CDR1 and CDR2 are SGHRS and YFSETQ. This CDR3 contains 16 residues. CDR3 nucleotides: TGCGCCAGCAGCTTGGGACAGACCCTTGAGGAAAACATTCAGTACTTC. It yields the protein CASSLGQTLEENIQYF.

J is TRBJ2-7 and V is TRBV2; D is ambiguous. CDR1 is SNHLY, CDR2 FYNNEI, per germline. Trimming stripped 1 base from V and 4 bases from J, with 11 bases between. The CDR3 has 14 residues. The CDR3 nucleotides read TGTGCCAGCAGTGAAGTGATGGCAGTATACGAGCAGTACTTC. This encodes CASSEVMAVYEQYF.

V usage is TRBV4-3 and J usage is TRBJ2-3; 10 positions agree with TRBD2. CDR1 and CDR2 from the germline V gene are LGHNA and YSLEER. With V trimmed by 1 base and J by 3 bases, 10 bases remained unmatched. There are 18 residues in the CDR3. CDR3 residues: CASSQGRSGGRGTDTQYF. Here the CDR3 DNA reads TGCGCCAGCAGCCAAGGACGTAGCGGGGGGCGGGGGACAGATACGCAGTATTTT.

V is TRBV27 and J is TRBJ1-6; weak D call: TRBD1 (5 bases). The CDR3 has 12 amino acids. Trimming took off 6 bases at V and 6 bases at J, with 6 bases between the two ends. Germline CDR1 reads MNHEY; CDR2 reads SMNVEV (reference sequence). The CDR3 DNA sequence: TGTGCCAGCAGGAGGGGTAATTCACCCCTCCACTTT. This gives the protein CASRRGNSPLHF.

This clone was picked up a small number of times. The chain combines TRBV7-9 with TRBJ1-2; no firm D call. The V end lost 5 bases, the J end lost 6 bases, and 10 bases lay between the germline ends. The length of the CDR3 is 12 residues. Germline assignment: CDR1 SEHNR and CDR2 FQNEAQ (reference sequence). Written as DNA, the CDR3 is TGTGCCAGCAGCCTGGGAGGGAATGGCTACACCTTC. Its translation is CASSLGGNGYTF.

The chain is built from TRBV13 and TRBJ2-1; TRBD2 matches 13 bases. The CDR3 totals 15 residues. Germline-derived CDR1 and CDR2 are PRHDT and FYEKMQ (reference sequence). The junction had 5 bases not matched to a gene; V was cut back by 5 bases and J by 7 bases. The CDR3 here is CASSHTSGGANEQFF. CDR3 DNA sequence: TGTGCCAGCAGCCACACTAGCGGGGGGGCAAATGAGCAGTTCTTC.

The chain employs TRBV7-9 and TRBJ1-2; D possibly corresponds to TRBD1 (5 bases). In germline, CDR1 is SEHNR, CDR2 FQNEAQ (reference sequence). This CDR3 has 13 amino acids. V was cut by 5 bases and J by 6 bases, with 13 bases left in between. The CDR3: CASSLGDLNGYTF. The CDR3 DNA reads TGTGCCAGCAGCCTAGGGGACCTCAATGGCTACACCTTC.

The gene calls are TRBV18 and TRBJ2-1, with a weak D call TRBD1 (6 bases). The CDR3 spans 14 residues. Germline V lookup: CDR1 KGHSH, CDR2 LQKENI. V was trimmed by 4 bases and J by 9 bases, leaving 16 bases between them. As DNA, the CDR3 is TGTGCCAGCTCACTCAGGACAGTCGAAGGTGAGCAGTTCTTC. This sequence encodes CASSLRTVEGEQFF.

This clone was seen a handful of times. This chain joins TRBV19 and TRBJ2-1; possibly TRBD1 or TRBD2 for D (5 bases each). Germline-derived CDR1 and CDR2 are LNHDA and SQIVND (reference sequence). This CDR3 is 11 amino acids long. Deletions cut 6 bases from V and 5 bases from J, with 5 bases between. The CDR3 coding sequence is TGTGCCAGTAGGGGGGACAATGAGCAGTTCTTC. This translates into CASRGDNEQFF.

The gene calls are TRBV27 and TRBJ1-1, with D unclear. CDR1 is MNHEY and CDR2 is SMNVEV in the germline V gene (reference sequence). The CDR3 extends over 13 amino acids. Deletions cut 4 bases from V and 1 base from J, with 7 bases between. The DNA of the CDR3 is TGTGCCAGCAGTTCGTTAGCGAACACTGAAGCTTTCTTT. Translating gives CASSSLANTEAFF.

The sample holds a few counts of this clone. This chain joins TRBV10-3 and TRBJ1-2; 12 bases are a match to TRBD1. Germline CDR1 ENHRY, CDR2 SYGVKD. The CDR3 spans 15 residues. Trimming at V came to 4 bases and at J to 4 bases, leaving 4 bases not matched to a gene. CDR3 DNA sequence: TGTGCCATCAGTGGGGACAGGGGGCGAAGCTATGGCTACACCTTC. As protein: CAISGDRGRSYGYTF.